These T cell receptor beta chains were read from a single sample in a study of blood T cell repertoires in COVID-19. Only in-frame clones appear in the TCRdb table, and some are missing; sequencing was by immunoSEQ multiplex PCR. The sample lists 150,000 to 200,000 clones; about 86% were seen once. Sequencing was carried out using peripheral blood. These receptors came from a human donor with acute or convalescent COVID-19. The donor label of this sample is uncertain. CDR3s include the opening cysteine and the closing phenylalanine or tryptophan. D genes are given only for firm matches. The size of a clone is reported for some rows only, either as once, few or many, or as a class for expanded clones.

TGTGCCAGTAGTACACAGGGGGCCGGAGTCTATGGCTACACCTTC,CASSTQGAGVYGYTF,TRBJ1-2,few,TRBD1,TRBV19
TGCGCCAGCAGCTTGACTAGCGGAAACACCGGGGAGCTGTTTTTT,CASSLTSGNTGELFF,TRBJ2-2,NA,TRBD2,TRBV5-1
TGTGCCAGCAGTCCTACGGACAGCCTGAACACTGAAGCTTTCTTT,CASSPTDSLNTEAFF,TRBJ1-1,NA,NA,TRBV2
TGCGCCAGCAGCCGGACAGCAGCCTACGAGCAGTACTTC,CASSRTAAYEQYF,TRBJ2-7,NA,NA,TRBV4-1
TGTGCCAGCAGTCGAGCGGGAGGGGTAGGTTTGGATGAGCAGTTCTTC,CASSRAGGVGLDEQFF,TRBJ2-1,few,TRBD2,TRBV6-6
TGTGCCAGCAGCCCCCGGACAGGGGGCGGACTAGCCAAAAACATTCAGTACTTC,CASSPRTGGGLAKNIQYF,TRBJ2-4,NA,TRBD1,TRBV11-2
TGTGCCAGCAGTGAGTCTAGCGGGATTACCGGGGAGCTGTTTTTT,CASSESSGITGELFF,TRBJ2-2,NA,TRBD2,TRBV27
TGTGCCAGCAGCTCGGACAGGAAGATCGGGGAGCTGTTTTTT,CASSSDRKIGELFF,TRBJ2-2,NA,TRBD1,TRBV11-1
TGTGCCAGCGGTGATAGTACGCAGTATTTT,CASGDSTQYF,TRBJ2-3,NA,NA,TRBV21-1
TGTGCCAGCAGTCCTTCGGACAGGGGAGAGACCCAGTACTTC,CASSPSDRGETQYF,TRBJ2-5,NA,TRBD1,TRBV28
TGTGCCAGTAGTATAGTAGGAGGGAGCTACGAGCAGTACTTC,CASSIVGGSYEQYF,TRBJ2-7,NA,NA,TRBV19
TGTGCCAGCACCGGAGGCGGGCAGGACCTAAGAGGGAACACCATATATTTT,CASTGGGQDLRGNTIYF,TRBJ1-3,NA,NA,TRBV5-4
TGCAGCGTTGATTCCGGCGGGAACACTGAAGCTTTCTTT,CSVDSGGNTEAFF,TRBJ1-1,NA,NA,TRBV29-1
TGTGCCAGCAGCTTATTTGGCGGTACCAACTACAATGAGCAGTTCTTC,CASSLFGGTNYNEQFF,TRBJ2-1,NA,NA,TRBV7-3
TGTGCCAGCAGTTTGACACATTCATATGGCTACACCTTC,CASSLTHSYGYTF,TRBJ1-2,NA,NA,TRBV28
TGTGCCAGCTCCGGCGCCCAGGGTTTCCAAGAGACCCAGTACTTC,CASSGAQGFQETQYF,TRBJ2-5,NA,NA,TRBV18
TGTGCCAGCAGCGTAGACCCGGGCACCGGGGAGCTGTTTTTT,CASSVDPGTGELFF,TRBJ2-2,NA,NA,TRBV9
TGCGCCAGCAGCCCGGACAAGGCTGGAAACACCATATATTTT,CASSPDKAGNTIYF,TRBJ1-3,NA,NA,TRBV5-1
TGTGCCAGCAGCGGTCAAGCGGGAGGGCTGGGGGAGCTGTTTTTT,CASSGQAGGLGELFF,TRBJ2-2,NA,TRBD2,TRBV11-2
TGTGCCAGCAGCTTAGCGCGGAGTAGCGGGGGGGTCAATGAGCAGTTCTTC,CASSLARSSGGVNEQFF,TRBJ2-1,NA,TRBD2,TRBV7-2
TGTGCCAGCAGTTCGCTTTTGACTAGCGGGCCTTTGTGGACAGATACGCAGTATTTT,CASSSLLTSGPLWTDTQYF,TRBJ2-3,NA,TRBD2,TRBV28
TGCAGCGTTGACGGCTCTGCAGGTGGCTACACCTTC,CSVDGSAGGYTF,TRBJ1-2,NA,NA,TRBV29-1
TGCAGCGTTGAAGGGGCCGGCGGGGGCGGCTACGAGCAGTACTTC,CSVEGAGGGGYEQYF,TRBJ2-7,NA,NA,TRBV29-1
TGTGCCAGCAGCCAGGGACGGGGACAGGGAAATGAAAAACTGTTTTTT,CASSQGRGQGNEKLFF,TRBJ1-4,NA,TRBD1,TRBV3-1/TRBV3-2
TGTGCCAGCAGCGTAGGGGCCGGGGACAGGGGTTATGGCTACACCTTC,CASSVGAGDRGYGYTF,TRBJ1-2,NA,TRBD1,TRBV9
TGCAGTGCGGGAGGGCCCCATGAGCAGTTCTTC,CSAGGPHEQFF,TRBJ2-1,NA,TRBD2,TRBV20-1
TGTGCCAGCAGCGCCGGGAACACTGAAGCTTTCTTT,CASSAGNTEAFF,TRBJ1-1,NA,NA,TRBV2
TGTGCCAGCAGCCAAGATCCGGCTAGCGGGTACGAGCAGTACTTC,CASSQDPASGYEQYF,TRBJ2-7,NA,TRBD2,TRBV4-2
TGTGCCAGCAGTGATTTACTAGCTAGTATGGATACGCAGTATTTT,CASSDLLASMDTQYF,TRBJ2-3,NA,NA,TRBV2
TGCGCCAGCAGCTTGGGAGCCAATCAGCCCCAGCATTTT,CASSLGANQPQHF,TRBJ1-5,NA,NA,TRBV5-1
TGTGCCAGCAGCCTGGGGACAGGGGGCGCTTATGGCTACACCTTC,CASSLGTGGAYGYTF,TRBJ1-2,NA,TRBD1,TRBV7-6
TGTGCCAGCAGCGTAGGAGGGATGGATTCTGGAAACACCATATATTTT,CASSVGGMDSGNTIYF,TRBJ1-3,few,NA,TRBV9
TGTGCCAGCAGTAGGGCTAGCGGGAATCACCGGCGTGAGCAGTTCTTC,CASSRASGNHRREQFF,TRBJ2-1,NA,TRBD2,TRBV25-1
TGCAGTGCTAGTCGGGAGCGGGAGGTTTCCTCTAGCACAGATACGCAGTATTTT,CSASREREVSSSTDTQYF,TRBJ2-3,NA,TRBD2,TRBV20-1
TGCGCCAGCAGTTCCGGGACAGAAGTGGGTGGCTACACCTTC,CASSSGTEVGGYTF,TRBJ1-2,NA,TRBD1,TRBV10-2
TGTGCCAGCAGCCAAGGAACCCTGGAGGGGAATCAGCCCCAGCATTTT,CASSQGTLEGNQPQHF,TRBJ1-5,NA,NA,TRBV3-1/TRBV3-2
TGTGCCAGCAGCTTAGCTGGCGGAGGGAAGATCCTCTACGAGCAGTACTTC,CASSLAGGGKILYEQYF,TRBJ2-7,NA,NA,TRBV7-9
TGTGCTAGTGGTTTGCTGGGGGCGGGCAATCAGCCCCAGCATTTT,CASGLLGAGNQPQHF,TRBJ1-5,once,NA,TRBV12-5
TGCGCCAGCAGCTTGGCTCCCCTAGCGGGAGGAGTGCAAGAGACCCAGTACTTC,CASSLAPLAGGVQETQYF,TRBJ2-5,NA,TRBD2,TRBV5-1
TGTGCCAGTAGTAAAGGGGGCCAGGGTGAAAAACTGTTTTTT,CASSKGGQGEKLFF,TRBJ1-4,few,TRBD1,TRBV19
TGTGCCAGCAGCTACAGGGGGCGGGACTACGAGCAGTACTTC,CASSYRGRDYEQYF,TRBJ2-7,NA,TRBD1,TRBV11-2
TGTGCCAGCACCGCGACTGGAAACACTGAAGCTTTCTTT,CASTATGNTEAFF,TRBJ1-1,NA,NA,TRBV21-1
TGTGCCAGCAGCTTAATGCCCCGGACTAGCGGGATGGGCGATGAGCAGTTCTTC,CASSLMPRTSGMGDEQFF,TRBJ2-1,NA,TRBD2,TRBV7-3
TGTGCCAGCAAGAGGAGCGGGTACTCACCCCTCCACTTT,CASKRSGYSPLHF,TRBJ1-6,NA,NA,TRBV7-2
TGTGCCAGTAGTATCGACAGGGGGTCCACACAAGGCGACCCAGCCAAAAACATTCAGTACTTC,CASSIDRGSTQGDPAKNIQYF,TRBJ2-4,NA,TRBD1,TRBV19
TGTGCCAGCAGCGAGGGACTAGCCTACGAGCAGTACTTC,CASSEGLAYEQYF,TRBJ2-7,NA,TRBD2,TRBV5-4
TGTGCCAGCGCCACCCTATCGGTGGACACCTCCTACAATGAGCAGTTCTTC,CASATLSVDTSYNEQFF,TRBJ2-1,NA,NA,TRBV5-6
TGTGCCAGCAGCTTAGAGGGACAGGCTGTAGGAGAGACCCAGTACTTC,CASSLEGQAVGETQYF,TRBJ2-5,NA,TRBD1,TRBV7-9
TGCAGCGTTGATCCCGGGGGAGTAGAGACCCAGTACTTC,CSVDPGGVETQYF,TRBJ2-5,NA,NA,TRBV29-1
TGCGCCAGCAGTGAAGACAGGGGGCGCCCCACAGATACGCAGTATTTT,CASSEDRGRPTDTQYF,TRBJ2-3,NA,TRBD1,TRBV10-2
TGTGCCAGCAGCAATATTGGTGGGGGGAACACCATATATTTT,CASSNIGGGNTIYF,TRBJ1-3,NA,NA,TRBV2